The 32 T cell receptor beta chains reported below all come from one sample, sequenced in a study of T cell responses to AZD1222 COVID-19 vaccine. Clones were sequenced by immunoSEQ multiplex PCR, and TCRdb holds only the in-frame ones, with some missing. Among 110,000 or so clones listed, around 89% were seen once. Sequenced material: peripheral blood, taken 28 days after the second AZD1222 dose. The receptors shown here come from an adult who received the AZD1222 COVID-19 vaccine.

The genes are TRBV18 and TRBJ1-5, with 9 bases fitting TRBD1. V trimming: 3 bases; J trimming: 3 bases; junction bases outside the gene matches: 6. Germline CDR1 and CDR2: KGHSH and LQKENI. This CDR3 region has 16 residues. The CDR3 region has the DNA TGTGCCAGCTCACCGGGACAGGGTAGTCCCAATCAGCCCCAGCATTTT. This encodes CASSPGQGSPNQPQHF.

The chain employs TRBV9 and TRBJ2-5; 15 bases align to TRBD2. The germline gives CDR1 SGDLS, CDR2 YYNGEE. The V gene end was trimmed by 3 bases and the J gene end by 4 bases; junction bases not matched to a gene: 10. The CDR3 has 18 amino acids. Here the CDR3 reads CASSAGTSGGLASETQYF. CDR3 nucleotide sequence: TGTGCCAGCAGCGCTGGGACTAGCGGGGGGTTAGCGTCAGAGACCCAGTACTTC. The entire variable domain, with the rest obtained from reference TRBV9 and TRBJ2-5, is as follows: DSGVTQTPKHLITATGQRVTLRCSPRSGDLSVYWYQQSLDQGLQFLIQYYNGEERAKGNILERFSAQQFPDLHSELNLSSLELGDSALYFCASSAGTSGGLASETQYFGPGTRLLVL.

The chain carries TRBV9 and TRBJ1-3; 10 bases agree with TRBD1. The CDR3 consists of 16 residues. The V and J ends lost 3 bases and 1 base, in that order; junction bases with no gene match: 4. Germline V lookup: CDR1 SGDLS, CDR2 YYNGEE. This chain's CDR3 is CASSGWDRGSGNTIYF. In DNA, the CDR3 is TGTGCCAGCAGCGGATGGGACAGGGGATCTGGAAACACCATATATTTT.

Concerning this clone: The CDR3 carries no conserved terminal phenylalanine or tryptophan, so it likely arises from a read error. The limits of the CDR3 on the DNA are not certain, so only TCRdb's listed CDR3 is given. The chain has TRBV6-5 and TRBJ1-2. Germline V gene data show CDR1 as MNHEY and CDR2 as SVGAGI. With termini counted, the CDR3 has 11 amino acids. The CDR3 region is CASSYSGKWFV.

The sample holds a few counts of this clone. The rearrangement links TRBV2 to TRBJ1-5; 9 bases line up with TRBD1. The CDR3 length is 18 residues. CDR1 SNHLY and CDR2 FYNNEI come from the germline V gene. Germline trimming cut 1 base from V and 5 bases from J; bases unmatched to any gene: 12. The chain's CDR3 is CASSEDGDRGLIYQPQHF. The CDR3 coding sequence is TGTGCCAGCAGTGAAGATGGAGACAGGGGGTTGATATATCAGCCCCAGCATTTT.

The V and J genes are TRBV5-6 and TRBJ1-4; D ambiguous. The CDR3 runs 13 residues. Deletions cut 4 bases from V and 8 bases from J, with 12 bases between. Per germline, CDR1 SGHDT and CDR2 YYEEEE. CDR3 in amino acids: CASSRAGAEKLFF. The CDR3 nucleotides are TGTGCCAGCAGCCGGGCGGGAGCAGAAAAACTGTTTTTT.

This clone appeared a few times. V is TRBV6-1 and J is TRBJ2-3, with D tentatively TRBD2 (5 bases). Trimming stripped 3 bases from V and 2 bases from J, with 18 bases between. This CDR3 has 17 residues. From germline, CDR1 is MNHNS and CDR2 SASEGT. The CDR3: CASSEFGSAAPTDTQYF. The CDR3 bases are TGTGCCAGCAGTGAGTTTGGCTCAGCGGCCCCCACAGATACGCAGTATTTT.

The chain carries TRBV2 and TRBJ2-1; D possibly corresponds to TRBD1 (6 bases). The CDR3 sequence is 21 residues long. Germline CDR1 SNHLY, CDR2 FYNNEI. V shed 2 bases and J shed 0 bases, with 26 bases lying between them. CDR3 in DNA: TGTGCCAGCAGTGAATCGGGTTGGCCGACAGGACCTTACCGCTCCTACAATGAGCAGTTCTTC. It encodes CASSESGWPTGPYRSYNEQFF.

A remark on this clone: The DNA is left out, because the CDR3 cannot be placed on it with certainty; the CDR3 is given as TCRdb lists it. V usage is TRBV19 and J usage is TRBJ1-2; the table names TRBD1, a call not compared with the DNA. The germline gives CDR1 LNHDA, CDR2 SQIVND (reference sequence). The CDR3 totals 14 residues, both ends included. CDR3 in amino acids: CASTSDRTPNGYTF.

The chain carries TRBV6-5 and TRBJ2-7, with a weak D call TRBD2 (5 bases). The CDR3 runs to 12 residues. V was trimmed by 8 bases and J by 2 bases, leaving 10 bases between them. Germline lookup yields CDR1 MNHEY and CDR2 SVGAGI. The CDR3 region is CASVRDTYEQYF. CDR3 in DNA: TGTGCCAGCGTCCGGGATACCTACGAGCAGTACTTC.

The table lists this clone with a few counts. The rearrangement joins TRBV13 to TRBJ1-1; D unresolved. This CDR3 has 13 amino acids. V was clipped by 3 bases and J by 1 base, with 6 bases between them. Germline V gene sequence: CDR1 PRHDT, CDR2 FYEKMQ (reference sequence). CDR3 nucleotides: TGTGCCAGCAGCTTCCAGGAGAACACTGAAGCTTTCTTT. It translates to CASSFQENTEAFF.

This chain links TRBV4-1 with TRBJ1-5; D not certain. The CDR3 loop spans 16 amino acids. Between the trimmed V and J ends, which lost 0 bases and 0 bases, there was a span of 9 bases. CDR1 and CDR2 (germline): MGHRA, YSYEKL. The CDR3 bases are TGCGCCAGCAGCCAAGAGACCACAGTTAGCAATCAGCCCCAGCATTTT. It codes for CASSQETTVSNQPQHF.

The rearrangement links TRBV5-1 to TRBJ2-3; no firm D call. The CDR3 runs 13 residues. The germline V gene has CDR1 SGHRS and CDR2 YFSETQ. V lost 5 bases, J lost 3 bases, and 10 bases lay in between. CDR3: CASRDGMTDTQYF. For the CDR3, the DNA is TGCGCCAGCAGGGATGGGATGACAGATACGCAGTATTTT.

The rearrangement links TRBV29-1 to TRBJ1-4, with TRBD1 identical over 9 bases. Per the germline V gene, CDR1 is SQVTM and CDR2 is ANQGSEA. V shed 3 bases, J shed 7 bases, and the junction held 6 bases outside the gene matches. This CDR3 is built from 14 residues. For the CDR3, the DNA is TGCAGCGTTGACGGACAGGGGAGGGGTGAAAAACTGTTTTTT. Protein sequence: CSVDGQGRGEKLFF.

This clone was observed a few times. The chain employs TRBV3-1 (or the pseudogene TRBV3-2) and TRBJ1-6; 7 bases align to TRBD1. Germline trimming cut 4 bases from V and 4 bases from J; bases unmatched to any gene: 7. The germline gives CDR1 LGHDT, CDR2 YNNKEL (reference sequence). This CDR3 comprises 16 residues. CDR3 region: CASSLGTAIYNSPLHF. The CDR3 nucleotides are TGTGCCAGCAGCCTGGGGACAGCGATTTATAATTCACCCCTCCACTTT.

The chain recombines TRBV6-5 with TRBJ2-5; a possible D gene is TRBD1 (6 bases). The CDR3 is 15 residues long. V dropped 4 bases and J dropped 5 bases, with 17 bases sitting between them. Germline V gene lookup returns CDR1 MNHEY and CDR2 SVGAGI. The CDR3, as DNA: TGTGCCAGCAGTTCCGCTACAGGGACGGGGGAGACCCAGTACTTC. It is translated as CASSSATGTGETQYF.

The chain couples TRBV3-1 (or the pseudogene TRBV3-2) to TRBJ1-1; D uncertain. Trimming removed 7 bases from V and 8 bases from J, with 14 bases in between. This CDR3 contains 12 residues. Germline assignment: CDR1 LGHDT and CDR2 YNNKEL (reference sequence). Here the CDR3 reads CASTFGNTEAFF. CDR3 DNA: TGTGCCAGCACCTTTGGGAATACCGAAGCTTTCTTT.

This chain uses TRBV28 with TRBJ1-3; no clear D. The CDR3 consists of 14 residues. Germline-derived CDR1 and CDR2 are MDHEN and SYDVKM. V gave up 1 base and J gave up 2 bases, with 6 bases separating them. This CDR3 is CASSLLVAGNTIYF. CDR3 DNA: TGTGCCAGCAGTTTATTGGTTGCTGGAAACACCATATATTTT.

Comment on this clone: Other DNA sequences within the sample encode an identical CDR3. J is TRBJ1-6 and V is TRBV6-5; the D gene is possibly TRBD1 (5 bases). The CDR3 covers 15 residues. V gave up 0 bases and J gave up 7 bases, with 10 bases separating them. Germline CDR1 MNHEY, CDR2 SVGAGI. The CDR3 DNA reads TGTGCCAGCAGTTACTCGGGGGTCGGGAATTCACCCCTCCACTTT. Translating gives CASSYSGVGNSPLHF.

CDR3 in DNA: TGTGCCAGCAGCACAAGTTGGGGGAACACTGAAGCTTTCTTT. Translated: CASSTSWGNTEAFF. The chain recombines TRBV7-2 with TRBJ1-1; D is unresolved. This CDR3 comprises 14 residues. V was clipped by 5 bases and J by 1 base, with 11 bases between them. Germline V gene sequence: CDR1 SGHTA, CDR2 FQGNSA. The full variable domain, with the rest looked up from reference TRBV7-2 and TRBJ1-1, is GAGVSQSPSNKVTEKGKDVELRCDPISGHTALYWYRQSLGQGLEFLIYFQGNSAPDKSGLPSDRFSAERTGGSVSTLTIQRTQQEDSAVYLCASSTSWGNTEAFFGQGTRLTVV.

The chain uses TRBV7-9 and TRBJ2-2; D gene uncertain. Trimming shortened V by 5 bases and J by 5 bases, and 9 bases separated the two germline ends. Germline assignment: CDR1 SEHNR and CDR2 FQNEAQ (reference sequence). CDR3 length equals 13 residues. CDR3 bases: TGTGCCAGCAGCCCTCACTTAACCGGGGAGCTGTTTTTT. Protein: CASSPHLTGELFF.

The V gene is TRBV27, the J gene TRBJ1-6; D unresolved. The germline V gene encodes CDR1 MNHEY and CDR2 SMNVEV (reference sequence). The ends were cut back, 2 bases at V and 2 bases at J, with 10 bases in the middle. This CDR3 is built from 16 residues. In nucleotides, the CDR3 is TGTGCCAGCAGTTTAGAGGGAGGCACCTATAATTCACCCCTCCACTTT. Translated: CASSLEGGTYNSPLHF.

Only one count was recorded for this clone. This rearrangement joins TRBV4-2 to TRBJ2-1; 7 bases line up with TRBD2. Trimming cost V 1 base and J 5 bases; bases outside gene matches: 5. Looked up from germline, CDR1 is LGHNA and CDR2 is YNFKEQ. This CDR3 region has 15 residues. CDR3 sequence (DNA): TGTGCCAGCAGCCAAGGGGAGGGTTCAAACAATGAGCAGTTCTTC. Translation gives CASSQGEGSNNEQFF.

The chain joins TRBV5-1 to TRBJ2-3, with D possibly called TRBD1 or TRBD2 (5 bases each). The CDR3 covers 14 residues. Per the germline V gene, CDR1 is SGHRS and CDR2 is YFSETQ. Trimming removed 4 bases at V and 5 bases at J, with 14 bases between. The CDR3 loop is CASSLRDGGDTQYF. Written as DNA, the CDR3 is TGCGCCAGCAGCCTTCGGGACGGAGGAGATACGCAGTATTTT.

This chain joins TRBV28 and TRBJ1-5, with no clear D. The CDR3 totals 14 residues. Trimming left V 4 bases short and J 1 base short, with 8 bases between. Per germline, CDR1 MDHEN and CDR2 SYDVKM. CDR3 sequence: CASSSTDSNQPQHF. In nucleotides, the CDR3 is TGTGCCAGCAGTTCGACGGACAGCAATCAGCCCCAGCATTTT.

J is TRBJ2-1 and V is TRBV7-2, with a possible D match to TRBD2 (6 bases). The CDR3 loop spans 17 amino acids. The V gene's germline CDR1 is SGHTA and CDR2 FQGNSA. Trimming cost V 1 base and J 0 bases, with 13 bases left between them. The CDR3 reads CASSLVLGGTSYNEQFF. CDR3 sequence (DNA): TGTGCCAGCAGCTTAGTATTGGGCGGGACCTCCTACAATGAGCAGTTCTTC.

V is TRBV5-8 and J is TRBJ1-3; no firm D call. CDR1 and CDR2 (germline): SGHTS, YDEGEE. The CDR3 length is 12 residues. Trimming left V 7 bases short and J 2 bases short, with 7 bases between. The CDR3 bases are TGTGCCAGCCGGCCAGCTGGAAACACCATATATTTT. This codes for CASRPAGNTIYF. The full variable domain, rest sourced from reference TRBV5-8 and TRBJ1-3, is EAGVTQSPTHLIKTRGQQATLRCSPISGHTSVYWYQQALGLGLQFLLWYDEGEERNRGNFPPRFSGRQFPNYSSELNVNALELEDSALYLCASRPAGNTIYFGEGSWLTVV.

This CDR3 reads CASSLQRNTGELFF. The CDR3 nucleotides read TGTGCCAGCAGTTTGCAGAGAAACACCGGGGAGCTGTTTTTT. The J gene is TRBJ2-2, the V gene TRBV6-5; the D is unclear. The germline V and J ends were trimmed by 4 bases and 2 bases, with 8 bases remaining between them. Germline CDR1 and CDR2: MNHEY and SVGAGI. CDR3 length equals 14 residues.

The CDR3 spells CASSLSLGERGGYTF. CDR3 sequence (DNA): TGTGCCAGCAGCCTCTCCCTAGGGGAGAGGGGTGGCTACACCTTC. This rearrangement joins TRBV6-5 to TRBJ1-2; TRBD1 is a possible D gene (5 bases). In germline, CDR1 is MNHEY, CDR2 SVGAGI. The CDR3 is 15 residues long. V was pared by 6 bases and J by 7 bases, with 21 bases between.

CDR3 nucleotides: TGTGCCAGCAGCTTAGATCCTAGGGGCAAAGCTTTCTTT. Its translation: CASSLDPRGKAFF. The V and J genes are TRBV11-2 and TRBJ1-1; maybe TRBD1 (5 bases). Trimming took 0 bases from V and 9 from J, leaving 11 bases between them. The CDR3 is made up of 13 amino acids. CDR1 and CDR2 from the germline V gene are SGHAT and FQNNGV. The full variable domain, completed using reference TRBV11-2 and TRBJ1-1, is EAGVAQSPRYKIIEKRQSVAFWCNPISGHATLYWYQQILGQGPKLLIQFQNNGVVDDSQLPKDRFSAERLKGVDSTLKIQPAKLEDSAVYLCASSLDPRGKAFFGQGTRLTVV.

This clone came up once. This rearrangement joins TRBV7-2 to TRBJ1-2, with 8 bases fitting TRBD1. V gave up 1 base and J gave up 8 bases; unmatched junction bases: 6. Germline CDR1 and CDR2: SGHTA and FQGNSA. This CDR3 is built from 14 residues. CDR3 in amino acids: CASSLDRGVRGYTF. The DNA of the CDR3 is TGTGCCAGCAGCTTAGACAGGGGGGTACGCGGCTACACCTTC.

The chain recombines TRBV9 with TRBJ1-1; D unresolved. The CDR3 consists of 14 residues. Germline assignment: CDR1 SGDLS and CDR2 YYNGEE. V was trimmed by 1 base and J by 3 bases, leaving 10 bases between them. The DNA of the CDR3 is TGTGCCAGCAGCGTATCGATTACCGACACTGAAGCTTTCTTT. It encodes CASSVSITDTEAFF.